These 29 T cell receptor beta chains were sequenced from one sample in a study of T cell responses to AZD1222 COVID-19 vaccine. Method: immunoSEQ multiplex PCR; TCRdb's copy keeps in-frame clones and lacks some. The sample lists under 95,000 clones, about nine tenths seen once, with about 7.1% in the top ten. Sequences were derived from peripheral blood, sampled 28 days after the second AZD1222 dose. These receptors were collected from an adult who received the AZD1222 COVID-19 vaccine.

V gene TRBV7-9 combines with J gene TRBJ1-4; 7 bases map to TRBD1. The CDR3 is 14 amino acids. Germline V gene data show CDR1 as SEHNR and CDR2 as FQNEAQ (reference sequence). V shed 4 bases and J 3 bases; nucleotides not matched to a gene: 2. The CDR3 sequence is CASSSQGANEKLFF. As DNA, the CDR3 is TGTGCCAGCAGCTCCCAGGGGGCTAATGAAAAACTGTTTTTT.

The chain couples TRBV20-1 to TRBJ1-5; 7 nucleotides align to TRBD1. Germline CDR1 reads DFQATT; CDR2 reads SNEGSKA (reference sequence). The CDR3 has 16 amino acids. Trimming cost V 3 bases and J 3 bases; bases outside gene matches: 11. CDR3 coding DNA: TGCAGTGCTAGTAGCCCCCGCAGGGGGAACAATCAGCCCCAGCATTTT. It translates to CSASSPRRGNNQPQHF.

The chain employs TRBV6-5 and TRBJ1-1, with 8 bases aligning to TRBD1. The CDR3 consists of 15 residues. The germline gives CDR1 MNHEY, CDR2 SVGAGI. Germline trimming cut 5 bases from V and 1 base from J; bases unmatched to any gene: 6. The CDR3 is CASSRQGWGNTEAFF. Here the CDR3 DNA reads TGTGCCAGCAGTCGACAGGGGTGGGGGAACACTGAAGCTTTCTTT.

This clone has only a few counts. V gene TRBV9 combines with J gene TRBJ2-7, with 8 positions matching TRBD1. Germline CDR1 and CDR2: SGDLS and YYNGEE. This CDR3 region has 14 residues. Unmatched junction bases numbered 3, after V lost 2 bases and J lost 2 bases. In DNA form, the CDR3 reads TGTGCCAGCAGCGTGGCACAGGGGGCCTACGAGCAGTACTTC. This sequence encodes CASSVAQGAYEQYF.

This clone is a singleton in its sample. V is TRBV3-1 (or the pseudogene TRBV3-2) and J is TRBJ2-5, with 11 bases matching TRBD2. CDR3 length: 14 residues. Germline V gene data show CDR1 as LGHDT and CDR2 as YNNKEL (reference sequence). Trimming removed 4 bases from V and 2 bases from J; junction bases left unmatched: 0. For the CDR3, the DNA is TGTGCCAGCAGCCTAGCGGGAGGGCAAGAGACCCAGTACTTC. Its protein product is CASSLAGGQETQYF.

CDR3 sequence (DNA): TGTGCCAGCAGTCCCAAACGAAGGTCGGGAGCGGGGGATGAGCAGTTCTTC. This codes for CASSPKRRSGAGDEQFF. This chain links TRBV6-6 with TRBJ2-1; 8 nucleotides line up with TRBD2. Looked up from germline, CDR1 is MNHNY and CDR2 is SVGAGI (reference sequence). CDR3 length equals 17 residues. The V gene end was trimmed by 5 bases and the J gene end by 8 bases; junction bases not matched to a gene: 17.

The chain employs TRBV11-2 and TRBJ2-2; 9 bases agree with TRBD2. The CDR3 has 15 amino acids. CDR1 is SGHAT and CDR2 is FQNNGV in the germline V gene. With V trimmed by 3 bases and J by 4 bases, 3 bases remained unmatched. CDR3 DNA: TGTGCCAGCAGCTTTCTAGCGGGAAGCACCGGGGAGCTGTTTTTT. Protein: CASSFLAGSTGELFF.

CDR3 bases: TGTGCCAGCAGTTTAAGGGGCCCCCCCGAGCAGTACTTC. It yields the protein CASSLRGPPEQYF. The gene calls are TRBV28 and TRBJ2-7, with D possibly TRBD1 on 5 matching bases. CDR3 length: 13 residues. CDR1 and CDR2 (germline): MDHEN, SYDVKM. The germline V and J ends were trimmed by 2 bases and 6 bases, with 11 bases remaining between them.

The rearrangement links TRBV6-5 to TRBJ2-1, with 8 bases aligning to TRBD2. The CDR3 totals 16 residues. Germline assignment: CDR1 MNHEY and CDR2 SVGAGI. Trimming took 0 bases from V and 5 from J; bases not matched to a gene: 6. The CDR3 is CASSYSILADNNEQFF. CDR3 DNA: TGTGCCAGCAGTTACTCGATACTAGCGGACAACAATGAGCAGTTCTTC.

J is TRBJ2-7 and V is TRBV18; 9 bases agree with TRBD2. The germline V gene encodes CDR1 KGHSH and CDR2 LQKENI. J gave up 3 bases and V 3 bases, and 12 bases lay outside the gene matches. CDR3 size: 17 residues. The CDR3 loop is CASSPRVSAGGFYEQYF. The CDR3 DNA is TGTGCCAGCTCACCCAGAGTATCGGCGGGAGGGTTCTACGAGCAGTACTTC.

This clone was counted many times. V gene TRBV4-1 combines with J gene TRBJ1-5; the D is unclear. CDR1 and CDR2 (germline): MGHRA, YSYEKL. The CDR3 has 15 amino acids. The germline V and J ends were trimmed by 0 bases and 7 bases, with 13 bases remaining between them. The CDR3 is CASSQDGSGRQPQHF. The CDR3 region has the DNA TGCGCCAGCAGCCAAGATGGGTCAGGACGGCAGCCCCAGCATTTT.

J is TRBJ2-1 and V is TRBV7-8; D remains ambiguous. This CDR3 is built from 16 residues. Germline lookup yields CDR1 SGHVS and CDR2 FQNEAQ. Trimming removed 1 base from V and 4 bases from J, with 14 bases in between. The CDR3 DNA reads TGTGCCAGCAGCTTAGGCAGAACTCTCCCTTACAATGAGCAGTTCTTC. Its translation: CASSLGRTLPYNEQFF. Full variable domain (remainder filled in from reference TRBV7-8 and TRBJ2-1): GAGVSQSPRYKVAKRGQDVALRCDPISGHVSLFWYQQALGQGPEFLTYFQNEAQLDKSGLPSDRFFAERPEGSVSTLKIQRTQQEDSAVYLCASSLGRTLPYNEQFFGPGTRLTVL.

The chain is built from TRBV4-2 and TRBJ2-1, with TRBD2 matching over 14 bases. Unmatched junction bases numbered 8, after V lost 5 bases and J lost 8 bases. The CDR3 covers 16 residues. Germline V gives CDR1 LGHNA, CDR2 YNFKEQ. The CDR3 region is CASSTSGTSGSDEQFF. The DNA of the CDR3 is TGTGCCAGCAGCACCTCCGGGACTAGCGGGAGTGATGAGCAGTTCTTC.

V usage is TRBV4-3 and J usage is TRBJ2-4; TRBD2 might be the D (6 bases). The germline V gene encodes CDR1 LGHNA and CDR2 YSLEER. This CDR3 has 14 residues. The V gene lost 3 bases and the J gene lost 6 bases, with 12 bases spanning the gap. In nucleotides, the CDR3 is TGCGCCAGCAGCCACCTACTAGCTGGAAACATTCAGTACTTC. It is translated as CASSHLLAGNIQYF.

This sequence joins TRBV7-9 and TRBJ1-4, with D possibly TRBD1 on 5 matching bases. Germline CDR1 reads SEHNR; CDR2 reads FQNEAQ (reference sequence). This CDR3 comprises 17 residues. Trimming removed 5 bases at V and 8 bases at J, with 24 bases between. CDR3 protein: CASSTSVGQGGREKLFF. The DNA for the CDR3 is TGTGCCAGCAGCACAAGCGTGGGCCAGGGCGGACGGGAAAAACTGTTTTTT.

This rearrangement joins TRBV7-6 to TRBJ2-1, with 12 positions matching TRBD2. Trimming took 4 bases from V and 5 from J; bases not matched to a gene: 3. The CDR3 runs 15 residues. Germline assignment: CDR1 SGHVS and CDR2 FNYEAQ. The CDR3 spells CASSSRLAGDNEQFF. CDR3 sequence (DNA): TGTGCCAGCAGCTCGAGACTAGCGGGGGACAATGAGCAGTTCTTC.

This sequence joins TRBV5-8 and TRBJ2-7; 9 positions match TRBD2. Germline values: CDR1 SGHTS, CDR2 YDEGEE. Losses at the gene ends were 3 bases for V and 1 base for J; bases not matched to a gene: 5. The CDR3 spans 15 residues. The CDR3 coding sequence is TGTGCCAGCAGCTCGGCGACTAGCGGATCCTACGAGCAGTACTTC. This codes for CASSSATSGSYEQYF. Using reference TRBV5-8 and TRBJ2-7 for the parts outside the CDR3, the full variable domain is EAGVTQSPTHLIKTRGQQATLRCSPISGHTSVYWYQQALGLGLQFLLWYDEGEERNRGNFPPRFSGRQFPNYSSELNVNALELEDSALYLCASSSATSGSYEQYFGPGTRLTVT.

The chain is built from TRBV7-2 and TRBJ2-1; D may be TRBD2 (5 bases). CDR1 is SGHTA and CDR2 is FQGNSA in the germline V gene. There are 13 residues in the CDR3. Trimming shortened V by 3 bases and J by 7 bases, and 10 bases separated the two germline ends. As DNA, the CDR3 is TGTGCCAGCAGCTTTAGCGTTGCAAATGAGCAGTTCTTC. Translation gives CASSFSVANEQFF.

The chain uses TRBV4-3 and TRBJ2-2; unclear D gene. The CDR3 is made up of 15 amino acids. Trimming pared 1 base from V and 3 bases from J, leaving 9 bases between. CDR1 is LGHNA and CDR2 is YSLEER in the germline V gene. The CDR3 bases are TGCGCCAGCAGCCAAGGGGTACACTACACCGGGGAGCTGTTTTTT. Protein sequence: CASSQGVHYTGELFF.

The V call is TRBV11-2, the J call TRBJ2-1, with D hard to call. This CDR3 region has 12 residues. V dropped 4 bases and J dropped 3 bases, with 4 bases sitting between them. Germline-derived CDR1 and CDR2 are SGHAT and FQNNGV. CDR3 region: CASSYSYNEQFF. The CDR3 bases are TGTGCCAGCAGCTATAGCTACAATGAGCAGTTCTTC.

The V and J genes are TRBV12-3 or TRBV12-4 and TRBJ1-5; D is unclear. Trimming took off 2 bases at V and 9 bases at J, with 8 bases between the two ends. The CDR3 sequence is 12 residues long. The CDR3 protein is CASSLMVSPQHF. In DNA form, the CDR3 reads TGTGCCAGCAGTTTAATGGTTTCGCCCCAGCATTTT.

J is TRBJ2-3 and V is TRBV28; possible D gene TRBD2, 6 bases. This CDR3 has 15 amino acids. Germline CDR1 is MDHEN and CDR2 is SYDVKM. With 6 bases removed from V and 3 bases from J, the gap between germline ends came to 16 bases. The DNA for the CDR3 is TGTGCCAGCAGACCTCCTCGGGGGTCGACAGATACGCAGTATTTT. It encodes CASRPPRGSTDTQYF.

This clone was seen a single time. The CDR3 region has the DNA TGTGCCAGCAGTCCCCGGTCTGCCCTGAACACTGAAGCTTTCTTT. It translates to CASSPRSALNTEAFF. V and J are TRBV6-5 and TRBJ1-1; D is undetermined. V lost 5 bases and J 0 bases, leaving 13 bases between the germline ends. There are 15 residues in the CDR3. CDR1 and CDR2 from the germline V gene are MNHEY and SVGAGI.

This chain uses TRBV7-2 with TRBJ2-5; 9 bases align to TRBD1. V lost 4 bases, J lost 4 bases, and 4 bases stayed unmatched. The germline V gene encodes CDR1 SGHTA and CDR2 FQGNSA. This CDR3 comprises 14 residues. In DNA, the CDR3 is TGTGCCAGCAGCTACTTGGACAGGGGAGAGACCCAGTACTTC. Protein sequence: CASSYLDRGETQYF.

The chain joins TRBV7-3 to TRBJ2-1, with TRBD2 matching 7 bases. CDR1 and CDR2 (germline): SGHTA, FQGTGA. The trim removed 5 bases at V and 6 bases at J, leaving 10 bases unmatched. The CDR3 is 15 amino acids. CDR3 sequence reads: CASSPGLEASNEQFF. CDR3 sequence (DNA): TGTGCCAGCAGCCCCGGACTAGAAGCCTCCAATGAGCAGTTCTTC.

This clone was seen a few times. V gene TRBV2 combines with J gene TRBJ1-4, with 12 positions matching TRBD1. Germline trimming cut 7 bases from V and 7 bases from J; bases unmatched to any gene: 4. Germline V lookup: CDR1 SNHLY, CDR2 FYNNEI. CDR3 length equals 14 residues. CDR3 nucleotides: TGTGCCAGCAAAGGGACAGGGGGCCGTGAAAAACTGTTTTTT. Protein sequence: CASKGTGGREKLFF.

J is TRBJ1-2 and V is TRBV2; 8 bases fit TRBD1. CDR3 length equals 13 residues. CDR1 is SNHLY, CDR2 FYNNEI, per germline. V was clipped by 8 bases and J by 3 bases; unmatched bases: 5. The CDR3 DNA follows: TGTGCCAGCGCACGACAGGGGTACTATGGCTACACCTTC. Its translation: CASARQGYYGYTF. The variable domain in full, with the rest retrieved from reference TRBV2 and TRBJ1-2, is EPEVTQTPSHQVTQMGQEVILRCVPISNHLYFYWYRQILGQKVEFLVSFYNNEISEKSEIFDDQFSVERPDGSNFTLKIRSTKLEDSAMYFCASARQGYYGYTFGSGTRLTVV.

The chain links TRBV14 to TRBJ1-4, with D tentatively TRBD1 (6 bases). This CDR3 comprises 15 residues. Germline CDR1 SGHDN, CDR2 FVKESK. V was pared by 4 bases and J by 4 bases, with 13 bases between. CDR3: CASSLLGRGNEKLFF. The CDR3 DNA reads as TGTGCCAGCAGCCTTTTGGGCAGGGGTAATGAAAAACTGTTTTTT.

The chain is built from TRBV14 and TRBJ2-2; weak D call: TRBD1 (5 bases). The CDR3 totals 15 residues. The ends were cut back, 2 bases at V and 2 bases at J, with 9 bases in the middle. Germline loops: CDR1 SGHDN, CDR2 FVKESK. The CDR3 region is CASSQSRDNTGELFF. The CDR3, as DNA: TGTGCCAGCAGCCAAAGCAGGGATAACACCGGGGAGCTGTTTTTT.